This TCR beta chain was profiled in a study of memory CD4+ T cells and cytomegalovirus serostatus. As for the study in general: Healthy Belgian adult donors included about nine CMV-positive and some 25 CMV-negative people. The study's findings and limits: A US-trained random forest predicted CMV serostatus with median AUC around 0.9. CD4+ memory repertoires contained about 40% of the roughly 150 reported CMV TCRbeta sequences. The CMV-associated TCR signature appears largely within the CD4+ memory repertoire.

Clones were sequenced by immunoSEQ multiplex PCR, and TCRdb holds only the in-frame ones, with some missing. The sample consists of around 60,000 clones, roughly 85% of them appearing once. With respect to this clone: The antigen is unknown.

Single viable CD3+CD4+CD8-CD45RO+ cells were sorted as the memory CD4+ T cells. The CDR3 has 15 residues. Unmatched junction bases numbered 5, after V lost 4 bases and J lost 5 bases. CDR1 and CDR2 (germline): MDHEN, SYDVKM. The specimen was memory CD4+ T cells from blood. The chain uses TRBV28 and TRBJ2-3, with 11 bases lining up with TRBD2. The receptor was isolated from an adult in good health and CMV-seronegative. Some clones in this sample may be carry-over from other donors' samples. The CDR3 region has the DNA TGTGCCAGCAGTTCCAGTGGACTAGCGGGAGATACGCAGTATTTT. It codes for CASSSSGLAGDTQYF.